This T cell receptor (beta chain) was profiled in a study of cytomegalovirus exposure and HLA in healthy donors. Primers: 60 Vbeta forward and 13 Jbeta reverse. As handled by the study authors: It was a later analysis that counted 75 million to 90 million unique TCR beta chains, of which some 10 million were shared. Only in-frame clones appear in the TCRdb table, and some are missing; sequencing was by immunoSEQ multiplex PCR. Clonal size and the V and J genes are those of that table, whereas D and trimming came from the DNA. The data contain some 130,000 clones, 77% of them seen just once; the ten biggest clones take up under 5%. Points from the study as a whole: Association of a missense DCLRE1C variant with TCR beta V- and J-gene trimming was reported in a later analysis. Most TCR sequences were rare, but some public TCRs occurred in many donors.

This clone was detected a few times. Its antigen is not identified. The V end was cut by 7 bases, the J end by 2 bases, with 17 bases between. CDR1 is SGHVS and CDR2 is FQNEAQ in the germline V gene. This CDR3 spans 15 amino acids. This clonotype was sampled from a male donor in good health and CMV-seropositive. Material for sequencing was PBMCs. J is TRBJ1-1 and V is TRBV7-8; D unresolved. In DNA form, the CDR3 reads TGTGCCAGCACCGTATCACAGATAAGTAACACTGAAGCTTTCTTT. Its protein is CASTVSQISNTEAFF.